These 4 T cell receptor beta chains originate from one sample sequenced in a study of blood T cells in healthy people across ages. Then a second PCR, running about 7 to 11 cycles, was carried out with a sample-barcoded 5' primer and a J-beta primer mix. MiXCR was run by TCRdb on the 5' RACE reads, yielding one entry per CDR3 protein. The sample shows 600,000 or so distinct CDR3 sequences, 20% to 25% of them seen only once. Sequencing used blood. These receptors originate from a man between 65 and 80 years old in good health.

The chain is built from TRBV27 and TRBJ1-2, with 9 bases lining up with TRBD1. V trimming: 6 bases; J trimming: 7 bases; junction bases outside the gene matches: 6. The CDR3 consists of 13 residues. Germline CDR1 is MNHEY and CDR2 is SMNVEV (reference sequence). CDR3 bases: TGTGCCAGCAGCCAGACAGGGGGTACTGGCTACACCTTC. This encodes CASSQTGGTGYTF.

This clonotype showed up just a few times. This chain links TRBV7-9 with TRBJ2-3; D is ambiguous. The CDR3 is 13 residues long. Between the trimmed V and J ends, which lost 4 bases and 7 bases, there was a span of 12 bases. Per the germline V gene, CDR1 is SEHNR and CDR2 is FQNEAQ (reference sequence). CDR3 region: CASSSPRRHTQYF. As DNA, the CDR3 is TGTGCCAGCAGCTCGCCCCGGAGACATACGCAGTATTTT.

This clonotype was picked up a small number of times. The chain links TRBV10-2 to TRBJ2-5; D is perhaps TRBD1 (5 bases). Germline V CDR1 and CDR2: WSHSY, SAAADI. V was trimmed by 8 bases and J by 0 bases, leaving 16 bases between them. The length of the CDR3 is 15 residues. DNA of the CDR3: TGCGCCAGCGGGGCTGGCCTAACTCACCAAGAGACCCAGTACTTC. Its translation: CASGAGLTHQETQYF.

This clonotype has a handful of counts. For the CDR3, the DNA is TGCGCCAGCAGCTTGGGACTAGCGGAAGCCTACGAGCAGTACTTC. Protein product: CASSLGLAEAYEQYF. This sequence joins TRBV5-1 and TRBJ2-7, with 9 bases that match TRBD2. V trimming: 0 bases; J trimming: 2 bases; junction bases outside the gene matches: 3. The CDR3 totals 15 residues. Germline CDR1 SGHRS, CDR2 YFSETQ.